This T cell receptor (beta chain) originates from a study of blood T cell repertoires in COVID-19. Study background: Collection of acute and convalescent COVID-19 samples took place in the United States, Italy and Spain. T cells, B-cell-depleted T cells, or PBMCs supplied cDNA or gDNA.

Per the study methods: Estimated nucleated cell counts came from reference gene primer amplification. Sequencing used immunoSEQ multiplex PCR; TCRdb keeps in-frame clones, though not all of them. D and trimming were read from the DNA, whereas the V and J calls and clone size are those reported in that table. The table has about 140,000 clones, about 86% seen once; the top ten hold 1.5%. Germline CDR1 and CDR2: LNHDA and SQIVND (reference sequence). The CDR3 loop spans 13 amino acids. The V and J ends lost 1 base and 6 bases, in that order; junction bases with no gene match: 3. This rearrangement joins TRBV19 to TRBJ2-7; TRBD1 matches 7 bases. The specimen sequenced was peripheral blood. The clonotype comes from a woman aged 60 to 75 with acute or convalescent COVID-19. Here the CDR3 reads CASSIGQGREQYF. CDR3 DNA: TGTGCCAGTAGTATAGGACAGGGTCGCGAGCAGTACTTC.